This T cell receptor beta chain comes out of a study of patients and donors after allogeneic stem cell transplantation. One entry per CDR3 protein results from TCRdb running MiXCR on the RT-PCR reads. Found here are some 880,000 distinct CDR3 sequences, roughly 18% of them singletons; the top ten hold 5.5% to 6.5%. What was sequenced was blood, either unsorted or a sorted T cell fraction (not recorded which). The receptor was isolated from a human donor who was either an allogeneic HSCT recipient or a stem cell or donor lymphocyte infusion donor (not recorded which). It is not recorded whose cells these are; they may come from a transplant donor.

CDR3 loop: CASSIRSFKETQYF. CDR3 DNA: TGTGCCAGTAGTATTAGAAGTTTCAAGGAGACCCAGTACTTC. The chain is built from TRBV19 and TRBJ2-5; D gene uncertain. Germline CDR1 is LNHDA and CDR2 is SQIVND (reference sequence). The CDR3 has 14 amino acids. Trimming left V 3 bases short and J 5 bases short, with 13 bases between. Combining the CDR3 with reference TRBV19 and TRBJ2-5 gives the whole variable domain DGGITQSPKYLFRKEGQNVTLSCEQNLNHDAMYWYRQDPGQGLRLIYYSQIVNDFQKGDIAEGYSVSREKKESFPLTVTSAQKNPTAFYLCASSIRSFKETQYFGPGTRLLVL.